This TCR beta chain was identified during a study of blood T cell repertoires in COVID-19. Study overall: In each case, the material was cDNA or gDNA derived from T cells, B-cell-depleted T cells, or PBMCs.

How the authors handled the data: Amplification of reference gene primers was used by the study to estimate nucleated cell counts. Generated by immunoSEQ multiplex PCR, the TCRdb table keeps only in-frame clones and is missing some. That table gives V, J and clone size, and the DNA gave D and trimming. The sample has 41,000 or so clones; 70% to 90% are singletons. The CDR3 loop spans 12 amino acids. With 3 bases removed from V and 2 bases from J, the gap between germline ends came to 7 bases. CDR1 is SQVTM and CDR2 is ANQGSEA in the germline V gene. Sequenced: peripheral blood. This chain links TRBV29-1 with TRBJ1-1; no firm D call. This TCR was recovered from a man between 60 and 75 years old with acute or convalescent COVID-19. CDR3: CSVEAGNTEAFF. CDR3 in DNA: TGCAGCGTTGAGGCAGGAAACACTGAAGCTTTCTTT.